This T cell receptor (beta chain) was sequenced during a study of OX40 agonist ivuxolimab in advanced cancers. Study details: The drug used for patients, ivuxolimab, was an agonistic anti-OX40 (CD134) antibody.

Worth noting for this clone: Its antigen is as yet unknown.

Autoimmune disease history or systemic immunosuppression meant exclusion. J lost 6 bases, V lost 0 bases, and 8 bases had no gene match. The CDR3 is 16 amino acids. Generated by immunoSEQ multiplex PCR, the TCRdb table keeps only in-frame clones and is missing some. This table holds approximately 19,000 clones, about nine tenths found once. Notes on the study in general: There was clonal expansion of CD4+ and CD8+ blood T cells by week 6 at 0.1 to 3.0 mg/kg.

Material: CD4+ or CD8+ T cells sorted from blood, obtained in a trial of the OX40 agonist ivuxolimab. This sequence originates from an adult with an advanced solid tumor such as melanoma, head and neck, liver or kidney cancer. The chain employs TRBV23-1 and TRBJ2-3; 8 bases fit TRBD1. TRBV23-1 is an ORF; its function is uncertain. CDR3 in DNA: TGCGCCAGCAGTCAATCACCAGGGGGCGCGTCGGATACGCAGTATTTT. Amino acids: CASSQSPGGASDTQYF.